This is a list of T cell receptor beta chains from one sample in a study of long-term antiretroviral therapy in people with HIV. Libraries were prepared by immunoSEQ multiplex PCR; TCRdb keeps only in-frame clonotypes and omits some of them. This sample yields 25,000 to 35,000 clones, of which around 72% are seen a single time; approximately 7.6% belongs to the top ten. This sample comprised unsorted PBMCs, obtained 3.1 years after starting antiretroviral therapy. Every receptor here comes from a woman aged 50 to 60 with HIV. CDR3s leave out the opening cysteine and the closing phenylalanine or tryptophan.

V gene: TRBV5-1; CDR3 protein: ASSLAGVGNQPQH
V gene: TRBV5-1; CDR3 protein: ASSLQDPGNTEAF
V gene: TRBV5-1; CDR3 protein: ASSTGTPPLYGYT
V gene: TRBV5-8; CDR3 protein: ASSSDRGGYGYT
V gene: TRBV7-9; CDR3 protein: ATGRNTEAF
V gene: TRBV5-4; CDR3 protein: ASSSRQGVVETQY
V gene: TRBV5-4; CDR3 protein: ASSLYSDREYEQY
V gene: TRBV9; CDR3 protein: ASSVVGSGGVYNEQF
V gene: TRBV12-5; CDR3 protein: ASGSYTEAF
V gene: TRBV4-1; CDR3 protein: ASSPREGPYGYT
V gene: TRBV7-6; CDR3 protein: ASSLDGRRGYEQY
V gene: TRBV5-1; CDR3 protein: ASSSGLAGSYEQY
V gene: TRBV6-1; CDR3 protein: ASSVTRGTEAF
V gene: TRBV28; CDR3 protein: ASSPRGGVGYGYT
V gene: TRBV29-1; CDR3 protein: SALTGDYGYT
V gene: TRBV5-1; CDR3 protein: ASSYGQGATSYGYT
V gene: TRBV27; CDR3 protein: ASSLISLGTDTQY
V gene: TRBV6-5; CDR3 protein: ASSYSNDLATDTQY
V gene: TRBV7-3; CDR3 protein: ASSLFPESSYNEQF
V gene: TRBV7-3; CDR3 protein: ASSPGSGTEAF
V gene: TRBV5-1; CDR3 protein: ASSLRDQPGELF
V gene: TRBV9; CDR3 protein: ASSAREETGMVSGNTIY
V gene: TRBV5-1; CDR3 protein: ASRSSSGGYYNEQF
V gene: TRBV30; CDR3 protein: AWRTGENSPLH
V gene: TRBV5-4; CDR3 protein: ASSLGQSEAF
V gene: TRBV10-3; CDR3 protein: AISEPWGGSAEAF
V gene: TRBV5-4; CDR3 protein: ASSLGGDQPQH
V gene: TRBV6-6; CDR3 protein: ASSLLAGGYTDTQY
V gene: TRBV6-1; CDR3 protein: ASKGHSNYGYT
V gene: TRBV25-1; CDR3 protein: ASSRPLGTGEPETQY
V gene: TRBV7-7; CDR3 protein: ASSSGGTQY
V gene: TRBV6-5; CDR3 protein: ASMRSSYNSPLH
V gene: TRBV5-1; CDR3 protein: ASSSRDRVVSNEKLF
V gene: TRBV7-9; CDR3 protein: ASSLRAGGPDTQY
V gene: TRBV7-3; CDR3 protein: ASSLGSFSGANVLT
V gene: TRBV7-8; CDR3 protein: ASSLRDRVNQPQH
V gene: TRBV5-1; CDR3 protein: ASSLEEGPNSPLH
V gene: TRBV7-9; CDR3 protein: ASSHSTAFHKAQY
V gene: TRBV6-5; CDR3 protein: ASRKPGANVLT
V gene: TRBV4-2; CDR3 protein: ASSHRKGGDGTQY
V gene: TRBV2; CDR3 protein: ASSERLAITDTQY
V gene: TRBV7-2; CDR3 protein: ASSLMSGVSNQPQH
V gene: TRBV7-2; CDR3 protein: ASSFGVMNTEAF
V gene: TRBV6-6; CDR3 protein: ASSYFGRGMNTEAF
V gene: TRBV2; CDR3 protein: ASSPSTGVVYTIY
V gene: TRBV4-2; CDR3 protein: ASSQELQAGNVGYT
V gene: TRBV4-2; CDR3 protein: ASSQDLAHEQF
V gene: TRBV4-1; CDR3 protein: ASSLPVRGTEAF
V gene: TRBV12-1; CDR3 protein: ASSRDRRWSPLH
V gene: TRBV20-1; CDR3 protein: SALDQETQY
V gene: TRBV18; CDR3 protein: ASSPRRVEGNTIY
V gene: TRBV25-1; CDR3 protein: ASSEPGRNGELF
V gene: TRBV27; CDR3 protein: ASSLYQRGIQETQY